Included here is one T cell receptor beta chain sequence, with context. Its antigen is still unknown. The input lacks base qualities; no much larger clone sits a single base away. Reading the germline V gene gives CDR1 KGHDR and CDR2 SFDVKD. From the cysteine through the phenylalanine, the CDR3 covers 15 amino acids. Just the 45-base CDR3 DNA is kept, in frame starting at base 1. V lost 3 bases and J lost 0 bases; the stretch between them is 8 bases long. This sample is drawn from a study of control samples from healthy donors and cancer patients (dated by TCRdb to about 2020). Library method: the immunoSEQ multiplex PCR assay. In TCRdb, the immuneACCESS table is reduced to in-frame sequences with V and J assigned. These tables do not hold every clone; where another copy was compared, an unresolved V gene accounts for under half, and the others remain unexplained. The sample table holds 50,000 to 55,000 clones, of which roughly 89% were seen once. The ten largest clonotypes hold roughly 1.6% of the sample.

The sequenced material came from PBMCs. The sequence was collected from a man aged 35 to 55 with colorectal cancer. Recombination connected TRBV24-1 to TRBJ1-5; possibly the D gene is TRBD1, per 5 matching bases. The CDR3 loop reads CATSDPGASNQPQHF. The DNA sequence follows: TGTGCCACCAGTGATCCCGGGGCTAGCAATCAGCCCCAGCATTTT.